This T cell receptor beta chain derives from a study of TIL therapy for anti-PD-1-resistant metastatic lung cancer. The CDR3 is 15 residues long. Germline V gives CDR1 LNHDA, CDR2 SQIVND (reference sequence). Trimming cost V 4 bases and J 0 bases, with 9 bases left between them. This sample's time point: pre-treatment sample, taken before nivolumab and TIL therapy. Most excised metastases sampled were pleural nodules or supraclavicular lymph nodes. Progressing patients received lymphodepletion, expanded TIL infusion and IL-2. Patients were adults with stage 4 NSCLC. This was the immunoSEQ v3 assay. TCRdb's table, derived via immunoSEQ multiplex PCR, lists solely in-frame clones and lacks some. Counted here are about 2,400 clones, approximately 73% occurring once; the ten biggest clones make up about a sixth.

The chain has TRBV19 and TRBJ2-2; D gene unclear. This TCR was sampled from a person aged 25-80 years with non-small cell lung cancer. Some clones in this sample may be carry-over from other donors' samples. The sample was tumor tissue, taken at baseline. The CDR3 region has the DNA TGTGCCAGTAGTACCTTGGGTGCGAACACCGGGGAGCTGTTTTTT. This sequence encodes CASSTLGANTGELFF.